The T cell receptor beta chain described here comes from a study of blood T cell repertoires in COVID-19. The wider study: Specimens from acute and convalescent COVID-19 originated in the United States, Italy and Spain. T cells, B-cell-depleted T cells, or PBMCs provided the cDNA or gDNA that served as material.

Original processing notes: Nucleated cell counts were estimated from reference gene primer amplification. Only in-frame clones appear in the TCRdb table, and some are missing; sequencing was by immunoSEQ multiplex PCR. The DNA gave D and trimming, while V, J and clone size come from that table. The table includes around 65,000 clones, almost 80% detected once. The CDR3 contains 16 residues. The germline V gene encodes CDR1 SGHDT and CDR2 YYEEEE. V lost 1 base and J 4 bases, leaving 18 bases between the germline ends. This clone turned up a few times. The chain couples TRBV5-6 to TRBJ2-7; D possibly corresponds to TRBD1 (8 bases). Sequencing was performed on peripheral blood. The receptor was derived from a man in his sixties with acute or convalescent COVID-19. CDR3 loop: CASSLHRGGPPYEQYF. CDR3 nucleotide sequence: TGTGCCAGCAGCTTGCACAGGGGGGGTCCCCCATACGAGCAGTACTTC. Variable domain in full (rest from reference TRBV5-6 and TRBJ2-7): DAGVTQSPTHLIKTRGQQVTLRCSPKSGHDTVSWYQQALGQGPQFIFQYYEEEERQRGNFPDRFSGHQFPNYSSELNVNALLLGDSALYLCASSLHRGGPPYEQYFGPGTRLTVT.